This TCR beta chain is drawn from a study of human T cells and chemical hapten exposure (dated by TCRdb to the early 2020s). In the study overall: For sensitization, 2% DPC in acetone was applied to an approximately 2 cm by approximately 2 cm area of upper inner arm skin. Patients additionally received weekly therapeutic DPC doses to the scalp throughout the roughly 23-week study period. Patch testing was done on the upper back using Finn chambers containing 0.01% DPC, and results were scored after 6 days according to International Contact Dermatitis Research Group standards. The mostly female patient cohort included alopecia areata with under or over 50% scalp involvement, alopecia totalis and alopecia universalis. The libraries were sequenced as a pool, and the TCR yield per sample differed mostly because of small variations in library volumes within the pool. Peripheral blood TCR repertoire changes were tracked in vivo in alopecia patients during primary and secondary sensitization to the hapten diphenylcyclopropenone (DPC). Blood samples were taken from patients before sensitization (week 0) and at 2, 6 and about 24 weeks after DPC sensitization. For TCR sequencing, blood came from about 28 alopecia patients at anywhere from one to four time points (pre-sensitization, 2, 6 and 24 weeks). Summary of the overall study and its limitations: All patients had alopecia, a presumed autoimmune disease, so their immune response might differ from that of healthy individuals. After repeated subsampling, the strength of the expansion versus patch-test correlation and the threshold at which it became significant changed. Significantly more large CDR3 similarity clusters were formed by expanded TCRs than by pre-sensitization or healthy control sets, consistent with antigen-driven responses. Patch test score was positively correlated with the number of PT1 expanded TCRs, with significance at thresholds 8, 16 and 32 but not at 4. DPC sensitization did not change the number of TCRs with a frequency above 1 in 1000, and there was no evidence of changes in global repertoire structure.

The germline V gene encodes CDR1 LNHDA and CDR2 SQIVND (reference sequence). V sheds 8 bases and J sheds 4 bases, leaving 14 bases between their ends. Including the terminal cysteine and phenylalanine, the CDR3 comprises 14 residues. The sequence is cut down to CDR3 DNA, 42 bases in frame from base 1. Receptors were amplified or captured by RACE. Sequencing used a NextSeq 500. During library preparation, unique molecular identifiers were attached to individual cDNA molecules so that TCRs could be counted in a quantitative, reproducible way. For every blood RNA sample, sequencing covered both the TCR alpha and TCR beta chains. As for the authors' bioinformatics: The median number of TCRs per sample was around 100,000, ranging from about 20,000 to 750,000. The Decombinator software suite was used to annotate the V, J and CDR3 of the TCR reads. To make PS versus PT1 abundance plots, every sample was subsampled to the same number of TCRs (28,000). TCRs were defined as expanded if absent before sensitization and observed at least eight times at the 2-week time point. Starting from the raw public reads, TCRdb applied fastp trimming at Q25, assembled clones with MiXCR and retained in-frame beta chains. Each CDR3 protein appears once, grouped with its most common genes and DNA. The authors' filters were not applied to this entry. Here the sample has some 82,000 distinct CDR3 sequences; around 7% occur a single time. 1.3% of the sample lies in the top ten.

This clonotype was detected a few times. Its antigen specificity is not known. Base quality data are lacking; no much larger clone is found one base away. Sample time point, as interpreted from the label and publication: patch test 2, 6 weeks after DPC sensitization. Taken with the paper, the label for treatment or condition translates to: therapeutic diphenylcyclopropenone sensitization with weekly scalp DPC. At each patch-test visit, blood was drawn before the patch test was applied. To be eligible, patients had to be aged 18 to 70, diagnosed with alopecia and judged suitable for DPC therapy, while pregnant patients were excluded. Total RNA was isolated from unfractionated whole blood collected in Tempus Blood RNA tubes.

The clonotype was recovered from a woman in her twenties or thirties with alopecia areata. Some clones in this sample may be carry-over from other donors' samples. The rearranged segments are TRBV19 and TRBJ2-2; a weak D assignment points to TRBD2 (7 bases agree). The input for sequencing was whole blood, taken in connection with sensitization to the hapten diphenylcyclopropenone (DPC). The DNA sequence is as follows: TGTGCCAGTCTGGGGGGGGCGGGCACCGGGGAGCTGTTTTTT. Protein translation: CASLGGAGTGELFF.